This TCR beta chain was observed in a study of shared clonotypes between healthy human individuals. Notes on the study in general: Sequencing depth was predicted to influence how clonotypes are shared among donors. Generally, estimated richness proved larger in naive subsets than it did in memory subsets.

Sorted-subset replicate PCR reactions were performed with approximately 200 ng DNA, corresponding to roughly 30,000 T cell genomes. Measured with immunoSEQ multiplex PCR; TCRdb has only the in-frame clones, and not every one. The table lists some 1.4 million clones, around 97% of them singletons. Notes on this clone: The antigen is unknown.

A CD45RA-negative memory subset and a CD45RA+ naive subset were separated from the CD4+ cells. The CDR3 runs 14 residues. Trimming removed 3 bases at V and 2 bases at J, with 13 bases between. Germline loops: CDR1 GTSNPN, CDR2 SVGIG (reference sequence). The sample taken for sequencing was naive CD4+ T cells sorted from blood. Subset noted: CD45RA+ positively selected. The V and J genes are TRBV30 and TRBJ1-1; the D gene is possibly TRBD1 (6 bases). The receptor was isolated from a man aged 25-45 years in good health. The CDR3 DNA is TGTGCCTGGAGCCAATGGGGGGGCAACACTGAAGCTTTCTTT. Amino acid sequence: CAWSQWGGNTEAFF.